Below, one TCR beta chain is given with its context. Its specificity is unknown. Profiled with immunoSEQ multiplex PCR; TCRdb holds only in-frame clones, not every one. This table holds approximately 74,000 clones, 85% to 95% found once. The data were obtained in a study of OX40 agonist ivuxolimab in advanced cancers. Looking at the study overall: The patients' treatment was ivuxolimab, an agonistic anti-OX40 (CD134) antibody. Those enrolled were 82.7% male, with a mean age of approximately 60 years and ages from 23 to 79. Findings of the study overall: Blood T cells, both CD4+ and CD8+, expanded clonally by week 6 at 0.1 to 3.0 mg/kg.

Autoimmune disease history or systemic immunosuppression led to patient exclusion. Germline V gives CDR1 SNHLY, CDR2 FYNNEI. The CDR3 totals 15 residues. The V gene end was trimmed by 3 bases and the J gene end by 0 bases; junction bases not matched to a gene: 2. The sequence derives from an adult with an advanced solid tumor such as melanoma, head and neck, liver or kidney cancer. Sequenced here: CD4+ or CD8+ T cells sorted from blood, sampled in a trial of the OX40 agonist ivuxolimab. The chain links TRBV2 to TRBJ1-3; 7 bases align to TRBD1. CDR3 bases: TGTGCCAGCAGTGATGGGACAGTCTCTGGAAACACCATATATTTT. Amino acids: CASSDGTVSGNTIYF.